Listed here are 10 T cell receptor beta chains from one sample, sequenced in a study of cytomegalovirus exposure and HLA in healthy donors. TCRdb's table, derived via immunoSEQ multiplex PCR, lists solely in-frame clones and lacks some. The sample lists under 250,000 clones; around 86% were seen once. Sequenced: PBMCs. These receptors were obtained from a young woman in good health and CMV-seropositive.

DNA for the CDR3: TGTGCCAGCAGTCCAGTAACAGGGGCCCTCCCTGAAGCTTTCTTT. This encodes CASSPVTGALPEAFF. The chain couples TRBV28 to TRBJ1-1; TRBD1 agrees at 7 bases. Unmatched junction bases numbered 12, after V lost 5 bases and J lost 6 bases. This CDR3 is 15 amino acids long. The germline gives CDR1 MDHEN, CDR2 SYDVKM.

This rearrangement joins TRBV19 to TRBJ2-2, with TRBD2 identical over 13 bases. The ends lost 3 bases at V and 5 bases at J; junction bases unmatched: 6. There are 17 residues in the CDR3. The germline V gene has CDR1 LNHDA and CDR2 SQIVND (reference sequence). For the CDR3, the DNA is TGTGCCAGTAGTATCCCTGGACTAGCGGGAGTTACCGGGGAGCTGTTTTTT. This encodes CASSIPGLAGVTGELFF.

This clone has a single count. The chain joins TRBV27 to TRBJ2-3; TRBD2 is a possible D gene (6 bases). This CDR3 region has 16 residues. V lost 5 bases to trimming and J lost 2 bases, with 17 bases between them. Germline CDR1 reads MNHEY; CDR2 reads SMNVEV (reference sequence). The DNA for the CDR3 is TGTGCCAGCAGTCCCCAGGTCGGGAGATACACAGATACGCAGTATTTT. As protein: CASSPQVGRYTDTQYF.

V is TRBV27 and J is TRBJ2-7; D may be TRBD1 (5 bases). V was shortened by 6 bases and J by 2 bases, with 20 bases between the two germline ends. Germline V gene lookup returns CDR1 MNHEY and CDR2 SMNVEV (reference sequence). The CDR3 loop spans 16 amino acids. DNA of the CDR3: TGTGCCAGCAGGTGGCAGGGTGAACATGGGGCCTACGAGCAGTACTTC. This codes for CASRWQGEHGAYEQYF.

This rearrangement joins TRBV30 to TRBJ1-1, with D perhaps TRBD1 (6 bases). With 2 bases removed from V and 2 bases from J, the gap between germline ends came to 12 bases. Germline CDR1 is GTSNPN and CDR2 is SVGIG (reference sequence). The CDR3 covers 14 residues. CDR3 region: CAWSTGWANTEAFF. The CDR3 DNA reads TGTGCCTGGAGTACAGGGTGGGCTAACACTGAAGCTTTCTTT. Full variable domain (remainder filled in from reference TRBV30 and TRBJ1-1): SQTIHQWPATLVQPVGSPLSLECTVEGTSNPNLYWYRQAAGRGLQLLFYSVGIGQISSEVPQNLSASRPQDRQFILSSKKLLLSDSGFYLCAWSTGWANTEAFFGQGTRLTVV.

The table lists this clone with a few counts. The chain couples TRBV5-5 to TRBJ1-2; weak D call: TRBD1 (5 bases). Trimming shortened V by 2 bases and J by 7 bases, and 9 bases separated the two germline ends. This CDR3 region has 12 residues. Germline V lookup: CDR1 SGHKS, CDR2 YYEKEE (reference sequence). In DNA form, the CDR3 reads TGTGCCAGCAGCTTCGGAGGGGCTGGCTACACCTTC. It codes for CASSFGGAGYTF.

The count of this clone is one. The genes are TRBV15 and TRBJ1-5; weak D call: TRBD1 (5 bases). This CDR3 has 15 residues. Germline assignment: CDR1 LNHNV and CDR2 YYDKDF (reference sequence). The V end lost 2 bases, the J end lost 6 bases, and 14 bases lay between the germline ends. The CDR3 loop is CATSRRQGPGQPQHF. CDR3 DNA: TGTGCCACCAGCAGACGCCAGGGCCCTGGTCAGCCCCAGCATTTT.

CDR3 loop: CASSPRLSRPYGYTF. In DNA, the CDR3 is TGTGCCAGCAGTCCCAGACTAAGTCGACCTTACGGCTACACCTTC. The chain employs TRBV27 and TRBJ1-2; D uncertain. CDR1 MNHEY and CDR2 SMNVEV come from the germline V gene (reference sequence). Trimming took off 5 bases at V and 8 bases at J, with 21 bases between the two ends. This CDR3 comprises 15 residues.

This chain uses TRBV28 with TRBJ1-1; D is perhaps TRBD1 (6 bases). The germline V gene has CDR1 MDHEN and CDR2 SYDVKM. The CDR3 loop spans 13 amino acids. Trimming took off 2 bases at V and 8 bases at J, with 12 bases between the two ends. The CDR3 DNA sequence: TGTGCCAGCAGTTTAGTTACAGGGCGAGAAGCTTTCTTT. Translation: CASSLVTGREAFF.

V and J are TRBV28 and TRBJ1-2, with 8 bases identical to TRBD1. In germline, CDR1 is MDHEN, CDR2 SYDVKM. The CDR3 totals 15 residues. With V trimmed by 6 bases and J by 4 bases, 10 bases remained unmatched. CDR3 sequence reads: CASSLPGTGLYGYTF. In DNA form, the CDR3 reads TGTGCCAGCAGCCTACCGGGGACAGGTCTCTATGGCTACACCTTC.